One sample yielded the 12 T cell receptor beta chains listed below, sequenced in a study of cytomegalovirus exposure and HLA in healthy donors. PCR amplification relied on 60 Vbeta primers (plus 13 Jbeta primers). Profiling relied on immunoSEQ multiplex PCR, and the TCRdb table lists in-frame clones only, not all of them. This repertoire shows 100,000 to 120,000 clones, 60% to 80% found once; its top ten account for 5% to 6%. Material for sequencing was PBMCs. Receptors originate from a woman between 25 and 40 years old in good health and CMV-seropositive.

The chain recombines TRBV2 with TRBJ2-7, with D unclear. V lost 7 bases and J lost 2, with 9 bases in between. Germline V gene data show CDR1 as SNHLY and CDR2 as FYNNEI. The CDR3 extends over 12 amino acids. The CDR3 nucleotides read TGTGCCAGCACCCTGGGCGCCTACGAGCAGTACTTC. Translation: CASTLGAYEQYF.

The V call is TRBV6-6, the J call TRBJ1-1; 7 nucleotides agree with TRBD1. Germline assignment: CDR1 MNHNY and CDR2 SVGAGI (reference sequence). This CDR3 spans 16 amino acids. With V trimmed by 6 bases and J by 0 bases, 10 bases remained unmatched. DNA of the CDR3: TGTGCCAGCAGCCAGGCTGGCGGGACAGTGAACACTGAAGCTTTCTTT. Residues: CASSQAGGTVNTEAFF.

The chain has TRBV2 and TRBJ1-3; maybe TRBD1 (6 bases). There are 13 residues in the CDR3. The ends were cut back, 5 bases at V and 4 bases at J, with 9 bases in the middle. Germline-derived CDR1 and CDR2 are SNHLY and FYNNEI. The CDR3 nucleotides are TGTGCCAGCAGTCCCGGGACAGGAAACACCATATATTTT. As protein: CASSPGTGNTIYF.

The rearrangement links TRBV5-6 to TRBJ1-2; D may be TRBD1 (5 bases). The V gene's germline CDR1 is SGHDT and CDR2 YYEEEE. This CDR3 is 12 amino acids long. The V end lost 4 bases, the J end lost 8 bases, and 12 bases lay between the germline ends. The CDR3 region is CASSIGHVGYTF. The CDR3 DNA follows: TGTGCCAGCAGCATTGGACACGTCGGCTACACCTTC.

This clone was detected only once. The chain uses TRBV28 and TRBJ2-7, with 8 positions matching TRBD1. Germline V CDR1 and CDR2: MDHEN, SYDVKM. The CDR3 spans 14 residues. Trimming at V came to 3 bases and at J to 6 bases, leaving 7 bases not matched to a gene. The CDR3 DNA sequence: TGTGCCAGCAGTTTCGGACAGGGAGGCGTCGAGCAGTACTTC. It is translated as CASSFGQGGVEQYF. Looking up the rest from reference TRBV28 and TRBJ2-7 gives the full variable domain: DVKVTQSSRYLVKRTGEKVFLECVQDMDHENMFWYRQDPGLGLRLIYFSYDVKMKEKGDIPEGYSVSREKKERFSLILESASTNQTSMYLCASSFGQGGVEQYFGPGTRLTVT.

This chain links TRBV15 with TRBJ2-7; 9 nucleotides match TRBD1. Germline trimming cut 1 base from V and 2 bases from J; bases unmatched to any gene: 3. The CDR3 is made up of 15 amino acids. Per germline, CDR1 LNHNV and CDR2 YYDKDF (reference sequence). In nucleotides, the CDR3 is TGTGCCACCAGCAGAGGCCGGGACAGGGCCTACGAGCAGTACTTC. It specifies CATSRGRDRAYEQYF.

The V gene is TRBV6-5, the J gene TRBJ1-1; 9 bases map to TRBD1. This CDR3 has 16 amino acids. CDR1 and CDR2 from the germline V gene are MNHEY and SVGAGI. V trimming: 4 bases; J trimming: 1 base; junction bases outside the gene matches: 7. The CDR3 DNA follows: TGTGCCAGCAGTTCCAGGACAGGGGTAGGGAACACTGAAGCTTTCTTT. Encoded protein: CASSSRTGVGNTEAFF.

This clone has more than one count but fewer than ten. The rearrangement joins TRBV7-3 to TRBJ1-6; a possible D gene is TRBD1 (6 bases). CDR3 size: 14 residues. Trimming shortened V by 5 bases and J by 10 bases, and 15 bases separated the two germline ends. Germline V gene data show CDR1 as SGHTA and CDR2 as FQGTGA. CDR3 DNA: TGTGCCAGCAGCCCCGGGAGGGGGGAGTCACCCCTCCACTTT. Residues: CASSPGRGESPLHF.

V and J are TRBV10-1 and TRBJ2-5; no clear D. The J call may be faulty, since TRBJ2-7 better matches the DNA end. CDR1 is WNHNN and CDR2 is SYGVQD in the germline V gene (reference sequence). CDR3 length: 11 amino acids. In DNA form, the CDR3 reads TGCGCCAGCAGTGACTCCTACGAGCAGTACTTC. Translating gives CASSDSYEQYF.

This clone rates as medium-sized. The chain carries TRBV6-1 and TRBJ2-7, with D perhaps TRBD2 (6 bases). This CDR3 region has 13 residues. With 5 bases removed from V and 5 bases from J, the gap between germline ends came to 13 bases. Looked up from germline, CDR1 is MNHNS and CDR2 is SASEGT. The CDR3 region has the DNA TGTGCCAGCAGTTTCGGGGGTTCGGACGAGCAGTACTTC. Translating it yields CASSFGGSDEQYF.

As DNA, the CDR3 is TGTGCCAGCAGCTTGGGCCAACCCTACGAGCAGTACTTC. Translating gives CASSLGQPYEQYF. The chain uses TRBV7-9 and TRBJ2-7; D remains ambiguous. Trimming stripped 3 bases from V and 2 bases from J, with 8 bases between. This CDR3 region has 13 residues. Germline CDR1 SEHNR, CDR2 FQNEAQ (reference sequence).

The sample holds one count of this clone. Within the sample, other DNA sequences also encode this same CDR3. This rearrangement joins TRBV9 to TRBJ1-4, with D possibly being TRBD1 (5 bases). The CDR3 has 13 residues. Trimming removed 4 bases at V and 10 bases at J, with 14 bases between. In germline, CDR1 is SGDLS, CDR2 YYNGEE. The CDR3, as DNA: TGTGCCAGCAGCCGTCGGACCCAGGGAAAACTGTTTTTT. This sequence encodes CASSRRTQGKLFF.